This entry is about one TCR beta chain. The target of this receptor is not known. There are no base qualities to consult, and no much larger clone falls within one base. TCRbeta CDR3 regions were amplified from genomic DNA by a two-step, bias-controlled multiplex PCR. Primers specific for every TRBV and TRBJ gene segment were included in the multiplex PCR. The immunoSEQ Assay was used to generate TCRbeta repertoire data. Concerning the study's data processing: To merge closely related sequences, reads went through filtering and clustering using a relative-frequency ratio and a modified nearest-neighbor algorithm. IMGT annotation was followed for the assignment of V, D and J genes to CDR3 sequences. Template counts were corrected for PCR amplification bias by normalization and were quantified against synthetic TCR CDR3 analog sequences. Analyses were restricted to unique productive sequences, meaning in-frame CDR3 sequences without stop codons. Clonality, defined as 1 minus Pielou's evenness, and iChao1 richness were computed with the immunoSEQ Analyzer software. JMP was used for statistical testing, with Student's t-test or a non-parametric test applied depending on Shapiro-Wilk normality results. TCRdb stores this immuneACCESS table with in-frame sequences only. Part of the clones is absent; in the studies checked, under half of the shortfall reflects unresolved V genes, and no reason is known for the rest. D and trimming were read from the DNA, whereas the V and J calls and clone size are those reported in that table. The sample yields about 7,000 clones; 95% to 98% were counted once. The ten most abundant clones make up about 0.34% of the sample.

CDR1 and CDR2 (MNHEY, SMNVEV) derive from the germline V gene (reference sequence). Compared with germline, V lacks 5 bases and J lacks 4 bases; bases without a gene match: 9. The CDR3 runs 15 residues from the cysteine to the phenylalanine. Only the CDR3 DNA is retained, 45 bases long and in frame from the first base. Peripheral blood was donated by five healthy children aged roughly 16-60 months undergoing elective routine surgery and by five healthy nonsmoking adults. The adult controls were healthy nonsmokers between roughly 19 and 55 years old, with a median age of approximately 41 years. A FACSAria III cell sorter was used to sort live, Annexin V-negative naive CD8+ T cells (CD3+CD8+CD45RA+CCR7+). Each sample yielded between roughly 19,000 and 100,000 sorted naive CD8+ T cells. Ficoll-Paque density gradient centrifugation was used to isolate mononuclear cells from diluted blood. Mononuclear cells were cryopreserved in around 10% DMSO with around 90% FBS and stored long term at -150°C before sorting. Thawed cells were stained with Annexin V and antibodies against CD3, CD8, CCR7 and CD45RA. The DNeasy Blood and Tissue Kit was used to extract genomic DNA from sorted cell pellets that had been snap-frozen.

This sample was included in a study of naive CD8 T cells in extremely preterm neonates (dated by TCRdb to the late 2010s). In terms of the full investigation: The abstract gives the adult participants' age range as 25-50 years, whereas the methods give 20-50 years. The study compared TCRbeta CDR3 repertoires of sorted naive CD8+ T cells across four age groups: extremely preterm neonates, term neonates, young children and adults. Results the study describes overall, beyond this receptor: Preterm CDR3s were shorter, with fewer N additions and less junctional trimming, and were closer to germline than those of older groups. A higher proportion of shared CDR3 nucleotide sequences was found in preterm neonates (2.7%) than in term neonates (roughly 0.4%), young children (roughly 0.03%) and adults (roughly 0.01%). To track T cell development within individuals, the authors urged prospective longitudinal studies of preterm and term neonates. The authors noted a small sample size and variable productive template counts among preterm samples as limitations. Compared with all other age groups, preterm neonates showed significantly lower iChao1 richness (p < 0.05) along with an even clone distribution, indicating a less rich repertoire.

The origin of this receptor is a human donor in good health. The chain is assembled from TRBV27 and TRBJ2-7; 9 of the junction bases match TRBD1. The source material was naive CD8+ T cells from blood. The CDR3 protein sequence reads: CASSITGGKTYEQYF. The nucleotide sequence reads TGTGCCAGCAGTATAACAGGGGGCAAGACGTACGAGCAGTACTTC.